This is a list of T cell receptor beta chains from one sample in a study of blood T cell repertoires in COVID-19. This table comes from immunoSEQ multiplex PCR, and its TCRdb copy is limited to in-frame clones, with some not included. This table has about 72,000 clones, approximately 90% appearing once. Input material: peripheral blood. The receptors were gathered from a man aged 65 to 85 with active or convalescent COVID-19. CDR3s include the opening cysteine and the closing phenylalanine or tryptophan. Each record gives: CDR3 protein, CDR3 DNA, clone size, J gene, D gene, CDR3 length, V gene. The D gene is left open where the match is weak. Not all rows give a size; the values are once, few, many and, for expanded clones, a class.

CASSEGGLAEYNEQFF,TGTGCCAGCAGCGAGGGCGGGCTAGCGGAGTACAATGAGCAGTTCTTC,.,TRBJ2-1,TRBD2,16,TRBV7-3
CASTEGPREGLRNEQFF,TGTGCCAGCACCGAGGGTCCGCGGGAGGGCCTTAGAAATGAGCAGTTCTTC,.,TRBJ2-1,TRBD2,17,TRBV3-1/TRBV3-2
CASSQGGLAGGPLNEQFF,TGTGCCAGCAGCCAAGGAGGACTAGCGGGAGGCCCTCTGAATGAGCAGTTCTTC,.,TRBJ2-1,TRBD2,18,TRBV3-1/TRBV3-2
CASSPFDEQYF,TGTGCCAGCAGCCCTTTTGACGAGCAGTACTTC,.,TRBJ2-7,.,11,TRBV2
CASSLTSGRASTGELFF,TGTGCCAGCAGCTTGACTAGCGGGAGGGCGAGCACCGGGGAGCTGTTTTTT,few,TRBJ2-2,TRBD2,17,TRBV7-3
CASSLGGQGRSYGYTF,TGTGCCAGCAGCCTAGGGGGGCAGGGAAGGTCGTATGGCTACACCTTC,.,TRBJ1-2,.,16,TRBV9
CAWSIQGDQPQHF,TGTGCCTGGAGTATACAGGGAGATCAGCCCCAGCATTTT,.,TRBJ1-5,.,13,TRBV30
CASSNPGQPQHF,TGTGCCAGCAGTAATCCAGGACAGCCCCAGCATTTT,.,TRBJ1-5,.,12,TRBV6-2/TRBV6-3
CASSFVGAVSSYEQYF,TGCGCCAGCAGCTTTGTGGGGGCGGTAAGCTCCTACGAGCAGTACTTC,.,TRBJ2-7,.,16,TRBV5-1
CASSEQGLSYEQYF,TGTGCCAGCAGTGAGCAGGGGCTCTCCTACGAGCAGTACTTC,.,TRBJ2-7,.,14,TRBV9
CASSLGGGPPYWGEQYF,TGTGCCAGCAGCTTGGGTGGAGGACCGCCGTACTGGGGCGAGCAGTACTTC,.,TRBJ2-7,.,17,TRBV5-6
CASSVLTDTQYF,TGTGCCAGCTCCGTTCTCACAGATACGCAGTATTTT,.,TRBJ2-3,.,12,TRBV28
CASSGPSGGGSGNEQFF,TGTGCCAGCAGTGGGCCCTCGGGGGGGGGCTCGGGCAATGAGCAGTTCTTC,once,TRBJ2-1,TRBD2,17,TRBV2
CATGGRVTDTQYF,TGTGCCACCGGCGGGAGAGTCACAGATACGCAGTATTTT,.,TRBJ2-3,TRBD2,13,TRBV24-1
CASSLNRKLAFF,TGTGCCAGCAGCCTAAACCGAAAATTGGCTTTCTTT,once,TRBJ1-1,.,12,TRBV7-2
CASSLQINTEAFF,TGTGCCAGCAGTTTACAGATTAACACTGAAGCTTTCTTT,.,TRBJ1-1,.,13,TRBV28
CASSLGSRHGNTIYF,TGCGCCAGCAGCTTGGGTTCTCGACACGGAAACACCATATATTTT,.,TRBJ1-3,.,15,TRBV5-1
CASSERTGRGNTEAFF,TGTGCCAGCAGCGAAAGGACAGGTCGTGGGAACACTGAAGCTTTCTTT,.,TRBJ1-1,TRBD1,16,TRBV28
CASSLFPIGGNTEAFF,TGTGCCAGCAGCTTGTTTCCCATCGGGGGGAACACTGAAGCTTTCTTT,.,TRBJ1-1,.,16,TRBV5-5
CASSQDRGTTNEKLFF,TGCGCCAGCAGCCAAGATCGCGGGACAACTAATGAAAAACTGTTTTTT,.,TRBJ1-4,.,16,TRBV4-1
CASSSPSSGSTDTQYF,TGTGCCAGCAGTTCACCCAGTAGCGGGAGTACAGATACGCAGTATTTT,.,TRBJ2-3,TRBD2,16,TRBV28
CASSPTQGTRMDTQYF,TGTGCCAGCAGCCCGACTCAAGGTACCCGCATGGATACGCAGTATTTT,.,TRBJ2-3,.,16,TRBV7-9
CASSLVEKGEQFF,TGTGCCAGCAGTTTAGTCGAAAAGGGGGAGCAGTTCTTC,.,TRBJ2-1,.,13,TRBV12-3/TRBV12-4
CASSIVGGRRTNEQFF,TGTGCCAGTAGTATAGTGGGCGGGAGGAGAACTAATGAGCAGTTCTTC,.,TRBJ2-1,TRBD2,16,TRBV19
CASSDGTRTSYGYTF,TGTGCCAGCAGCGATGGGACACGGACCAGCTATGGCTACACCTTC,.,TRBJ1-2,.,15,TRBV28